The entry below gives a single T cell receptor (beta chain) sequence along with its context. This record comes from a study of shared clonotypes between healthy human individuals. CDR1 is SGHRS and CDR2 is YFSETQ in the germline V gene. J lost 0 bases, V lost 4 bases, and 6 bases had no gene match. This CDR3 has 16 amino acids. Clones were sequenced by immunoSEQ multiplex PCR, and TCRdb holds only the in-frame ones, with some missing. The sample comprises about 960,000 clones, about 80% of which are singletons, and over 1.3% rests with the top ten. The sequencing sample was made of memory CD4+ T cells sorted from blood. The subset: CD45RA-negative fraction. The receptor's source is a man between 18 and 29 years old in good health. This chain links TRBV5-1 with TRBJ2-3; TRBD1 agrees at 9 bases. This CDR3 is CASSLGQGTSTDTQYF. In DNA, the CDR3 is TGCGCCAGCAGCCTGGGACAGGGTACTAGCACAGATACGCAGTATTTT. The full variable domain, its missing parts supplied by reference TRBV5-1 and TRBJ2-3, is KAGVTQTPRYLIKTRGQQVTLSCSPISGHRSVSWYQQTPGQGLQFLFEYFSETQRNKGNFPGRFSGRQFSNSRSEMNVSTLELGDSALYLCASSLGQGTSTDTQYFGPGTRLTVL.